This is a list of T cell receptor beta chains from one sample in a study of a mutant IDH1 vaccine in newly diagnosed glioma. Method: immunoSEQ multiplex PCR; TCRdb's copy keeps in-frame clones and lacks some. The data show tens of thousands of clones, 60% to 85% seen once. The source was PBMCs, collected from a glioma patient treated with radiotherapy, temozolomide or both. These receptors were obtained from a woman aged 40-49 years with glioma. Both conserved end residues are part of each CDR3. A D gene is named only where the DNA matches it firmly. Size tells how often a clone was seen (once, few, many) or the class of an expanded clone, and some rows leave it out.

CDR3 protein: CASRVGIAAPLHF
CDR3 DNA: TGTGCCAGCAGGGTGGGGATAGCGGCACCCCTCCACTTT
clone size: NA
D gene: NA
J gene: TRBJ1-6
V gene: TRBV6-1

CDR3 protein: CAWSSGLAGGLTYEQYF
CDR3 DNA: TGTGCCTGGAGTTCCGGACTAGCGGGGGGGCTTACCTACGAGCAGTACTTC
clone size: NA
D gene: TRBD2
J gene: TRBJ2-7
V gene: TRBV30

CDR3 protein: CASSERQAVYGYTF
CDR3 DNA: TGTGCCAGCAGTGAAAGACAGGCCGTATATGGCTACACCTTC
clone size: NA
D gene: NA
J gene: TRBJ1-2
V gene: TRBV6-1

CDR3 protein: CASSVGQPNTGELFF
CDR3 DNA: TGTGCCAGCAGCGTAGGGCAACCGAACACCGGGGAGCTGTTTTTT
clone size: NA
D gene: NA
J gene: TRBJ2-2
V gene: TRBV9

CDR3 protein: CASSMDLQQGMNTEAFF
CDR3 DNA: TGTGCCAGTAGTATGGACCTCCAACAGGGAATGAACACTGAAGCTTTCTTT
clone size: NA
D gene: NA
J gene: TRBJ1-1
V gene: TRBV19

CDR3 protein: CASSSRDRGRDVGNTEAFF
CDR3 DNA: TGTGCCAGCAGCTCAAGGGACAGGGGGAGGGACGTAGGAAACACTGAAGCTTTCTTT
clone size: NA
D gene: TRBD1
J gene: TRBJ1-1
V gene: TRBV11-2

CDR3 protein: CAWSVDDRTGELFF
CDR3 DNA: TGTGCCTGGAGTGTAGATGATCGGACCGGGGAGCTGTTTTTT
clone size: NA
D gene: NA
J gene: TRBJ2-2
V gene: TRBV30

CDR3 protein: CASSQVQGSTDTQYF
CDR3 DNA: TGCGCCAGCAGCCAAGTTCAGGGTAGCACAGATACGCAGTATTTT
clone size: NA
D gene: NA
J gene: TRBJ2-3
V gene: TRBV4-1

CDR3 protein: CAISGTGAYEQYF
CDR3 DNA: TGTGCCATCAGTGGGACAGGGGCCTACGAGCAGTACTTC
clone size: NA
D gene: TRBD1
J gene: TRBJ2-7
V gene: TRBV10-3

CDR3 protein: CASSSLLTGTLNEKLFF
CDR3 DNA: TGTGCCAGCAGCTCTCTCCTCACAGGGACCCTTAATGAAAAACTGTTTTTT
clone size: NA
D gene: NA
J gene: TRBJ1-4
V gene: TRBV7-9

CDR3 protein: CACKGMRTEAFF
CDR3 DNA: TGTGCCTGCAAGGGGATGAGGACTGAAGCTTTCTTT
clone size: NA
D gene: NA
J gene: TRBJ1-1
V gene: TRBV30

CDR3 protein: CASSARSSTDTQYF
CDR3 DNA: TGTGCCAGCAGCGCGCGGTCTAGCACAGATACGCAGTATTTT
clone size: NA
D gene: NA
J gene: TRBJ2-3
V gene: TRBV27

CDR3 protein: CASRKRTVSYEQYF
CDR3 DNA: TGTGCCAGCAGGAAACGGACTGTCTCCTACGAGCAGTACTTC
clone size: NA
D gene: NA
J gene: TRBJ2-7
V gene: TRBV6-5

CDR3 protein: CASSRRTGQGNNQPQHF
CDR3 DNA: TGTGCCAGCAGCCGCCGAACAGGTCAGGGGAACAATCAGCCCCAGCATTTT
clone size: NA
D gene: NA
J gene: TRBJ1-5
V gene: TRBV27

CDR3 protein: CAGRQGNEAFF
CDR3 DNA: TGTGCCGGGAGACAGGGCAATGAAGCTTTCTTT
clone size: few
D gene: TRBD1
J gene: TRBJ1-1
V gene: TRBV7-9

CDR3 protein: CASSLQLAPDTQYF
CDR3 DNA: TGTGCCAGCAGCTTGCAACTAGCCCCCGATACGCAGTATTTT
clone size: NA
D gene: NA
J gene: TRBJ2-3
V gene: TRBV5-4

CDR3 protein: CSVETDFRGGGYTF
CDR3 DNA: TGCAGCGTTGAGACCGACTTCAGGGGGGGTGGCTACACCTTC
clone size: NA
D gene: TRBD1
J gene: TRBJ1-2
V gene: TRBV29-1

CDR3 protein: CASSFVEAPTEAFF
CDR3 DNA: TGTGCCAGCAGCTTCGTGGAGGCCCCGACTGAAGCTTTCTTT
clone size: NA
D gene: NA
J gene: TRBJ1-1
V gene: TRBV7-9

CDR3 protein: CASSKGYGSQHNQPQHF
CDR3 DNA: TGTGCCAGCAGCAAAGGGTACGGGTCACAGCACAATCAGCCCCAGCATTTT
clone size: NA
D gene: NA
J gene: TRBJ1-5
V gene: TRBV21-1

CDR3 protein: CASRILTGLNTEAFF
CDR3 DNA: TGTGCCAGCAGGATCCTGACAGGACTGAACACTGAAGCTTTCTTT
clone size: few
D gene: NA
J gene: TRBJ1-1
V gene: TRBV2

CDR3 protein: CASSYDSYEAFF
CDR3 DNA: TGCGCCAGCAGCTACGACAGCTACGAGGCTTTCTTT
clone size: NA
D gene: NA
J gene: TRBJ1-1
V gene: TRBV5-1

CDR3 protein: CASSVAGTASYEQYF
CDR3 DNA: TGTGCCAGCAGCGTAGCTGGGACCGCATCCTACGAGCAGTACTTC
clone size: NA
D gene: NA
J gene: TRBJ2-7
V gene: TRBV9